Presented here are 25 T cell receptor beta chains from one specimen sequenced in a study of cytomegalovirus exposure and HLA in healthy donors. Clones were sequenced by immunoSEQ multiplex PCR, and TCRdb holds only the in-frame ones, with some missing. The sample shows over 200,000 clones, around four fifths of them seen only once. The source material was PBMCs. The receptors were sampled from a woman younger than 30 in good health and CMV-seronegative.

V usage is TRBV10-3 and J usage is TRBJ1-6, with D uncertain. The length of the CDR3 is 12 residues. Looked up from germline, CDR1 is ENHRY and CDR2 is SYGVKD. Trimming stripped 2 bases from V and 9 bases from J, with 5 bases between. CDR3 residues: CAISEDGSPLHF. CDR3 sequence (DNA): TGTGCCATCAGTGAGGATGGTTCACCCCTCCACTTT.

The chain recombines TRBV15 with TRBJ2-2; 11 bases line up with TRBD1. Losses at the gene ends were 3 bases for V and 6 bases for J; bases not matched to a gene: 9. Germline V gene lookup returns CDR1 LNHNV and CDR2 YYDKDF (reference sequence). The CDR3 has 17 amino acids. The CDR3 protein is CATSRKRTGQGAGELFF. The CDR3 bases are TGTGCCACCAGCAGGAAAAGGACGGGACAGGGGGCCGGGGAGCTGTTTTTT.

The chain links TRBV6-6 to TRBJ1-2, with 8 bases matching TRBD1. The V gene end was trimmed by 6 bases and the J gene end by 4 bases; junction bases not matched to a gene: 7. This CDR3 has 14 residues. Germline V lookup: CDR1 MNHNY, CDR2 SVGAGI (reference sequence). The CDR3 is CASSHGQGRYGYTF. In DNA, the CDR3 is TGTGCCAGCAGCCACGGACAGGGACGCTATGGCTACACCTTC.

The chain joins TRBV30 to TRBJ2-7, with 7 positions matching TRBD1. With V trimmed by 3 bases and J by 1 base, 3 bases remained unmatched. The CDR3 is 13 residues long. CDR1 GTSNPN and CDR2 SVGIG come from the germline V gene (reference sequence). The CDR3 region is CAWRPGQSYEQYF. DNA of the CDR3: TGTGCCTGGAGACCGGGACAGTCCTACGAGCAGTACTTC.

The rearrangement joins TRBV2 to TRBJ2-6; 7 positions match TRBD2. Germline V lookup: CDR1 SNHLY, CDR2 FYNNEI. The V and J ends lost 0 bases and 2 bases, in that order; junction bases with no gene match: 1. This CDR3 contains 16 residues. DNA of the CDR3: TGTGCCAGCAGTGAAGCTCGGGGGGCTGGGGCCAACGTCCTGACTTTC. It codes for CASSEARGAGANVLTF.

The V call is TRBV25-1, the J call TRBJ2-3, with a possible D match to TRBD2 (5 bases). With 4 bases removed from V and 2 bases from J, the gap between germline ends came to 10 bases. This CDR3 has 14 amino acids. Germline loops: CDR1 MGHDK, CDR2 SYGVNS. CDR3: CASSGDYPTDTQYF. In DNA form, the CDR3 reads TGTGCCAGCAGTGGTGACTACCCCACAGATACGCAGTATTTT.

The J gene is TRBJ1-3, the V gene TRBV23-1, with a weak D call TRBD1 (6 bases). TRBV23-1 is sorted into the ORF group, with uncertain function. The CDR3 consists of 14 residues. V gave up 0 bases and J gave up 8 bases, with 11 bases separating them. The CDR3 DNA reads as TGCGCCAGCAGTCAATCACAGGGAAACGACACCATATATTTT. Translated, it gives CASSQSQGNDTIYF.

The chain uses TRBV19 and TRBJ1-1; 7 positions match TRBD1. CDR3 length: 17 amino acids. The V segment lost 3 bases and the J segment 0 bases; nucleotides outside the gene matches: 10. CDR1 and CDR2 (germline): LNHDA, SQIVND (reference sequence). For the CDR3, the DNA is TGTGCCAGTAGTATCGGACAGGTAGGGGGGATGAACACTGAAGCTTTCTTT. Protein product: CASSIGQVGGMNTEAFF.

The chain couples TRBV27 to TRBJ2-7, with TRBD1 matching over 7 bases. This CDR3 spans 14 amino acids. Germline CDR1 MNHEY, CDR2 SMNVEV (reference sequence). The junction had 7 bases not matched to a gene; V was cut back by 6 bases and J by 2 bases. The DNA of the CDR3 is TGTGCCAGCAGAAGGGGGCCTATCCCCTACGAGCAGTACTTC. Translation gives CASRRGPIPYEQYF.

V usage is TRBV5-6 and J usage is TRBJ2-3; tentatively, D is TRBD2 (6 bases). V lost 0 bases and J 2 bases, leaving 10 bases between the germline ends. The CDR3 loop spans 15 amino acids. The germline gives CDR1 SGHDT, CDR2 YYEEEE. This CDR3 is CASSLATGDTDTQYF. The CDR3 bases are TGTGCCAGCAGCTTGGCGACGGGAGACACAGATACGCAGTATTTT.

Worth noting for this clone: Other DNA sequences of this sample code for an identical CDR3. The rearrangement links TRBV4-1 to TRBJ2-7, with 7 bases lining up with TRBD1. V gave up 0 bases and J gave up 3 bases; unmatched junction bases: 8. This CDR3 has 16 residues. Looked up from germline, CDR1 is MGHRA and CDR2 is YSYEKL. The CDR3 bases are TGCGCCAGCAGCCAAGATTTTCCAGGGGGTAGCTACGAGCAGTACTTC. Translating it yields CASSQDFPGGSYEQYF.

The chain couples TRBV5-8 to TRBJ2-6; 7 positions match TRBD1. The V segment lost 5 bases and the J segment 1 base; nucleotides outside the gene matches: 3. This CDR3 spans 15 amino acids. Germline-derived CDR1 and CDR2 are SGHTS and YDEGEE. CDR3 nucleotide sequence: TGTGCCAGCAGAGAGACAGGGTCTGGGGCCAACGTCCTGACTTTC. Protein: CASRETGSGANVLTF.

The chain recombines TRBV5-6 with TRBJ2-7; D is undetermined. The ends were cut back, 4 bases at V and 7 bases at J, with 6 bases in the middle. Germline CDR1 and CDR2: SGHDT and YYEEEE. The CDR3 runs 10 residues. For the CDR3, the DNA is TGTGCCAGCAGCCGAAGGGAGCAGTACTTC. Encoded protein: CASSRREQYF.

The rearrangement uses TRBV29-1 and TRBJ2-1, with D tentatively TRBD2 (6 bases). V lost 4 bases, J lost 1 base, and 14 bases lay in between. This CDR3 comprises 15 residues. Germline CDR1 and CDR2: SQVTM and ANQGSEA. The CDR3 protein is CSVAGGVGSYNEQFF. CDR3 DNA sequence: TGCAGCGTTGCCGGGGGTGTAGGATCCTACAATGAGCAGTTCTTC.

CDR3 amino acids: CASSLLPGNQETQYF. CDR3 sequence (DNA): TGTGCCAGCAGCTTACTTCCAGGGAACCAAGAGACCCAGTACTTC. The rearrangement links TRBV7-3 to TRBJ2-5; TRBD1 is a possible D gene (5 bases). The germline V gene encodes CDR1 SGHTA and CDR2 FQGTGA. The CDR3 sequence is 15 residues long. V was pared by 2 bases and J by 0 bases, with 10 bases between. The full variable domain, rest sourced from reference TRBV7-3 and TRBJ2-5, is GAGVSQTPSNKVTEKGKYVELRCDPISGHTALYWYRQSLGQGPEFLIYFQGTGAADDSGLPNDRFFAVRPEGSVSTLKIQRTERGDSAVYLCASSLLPGNQETQYFGPGTRLLVL.

This sequence joins TRBV7-2 and TRBJ2-3, with 7 positions matching TRBD2. The germline CDR1 and CDR2 sequences are SGHTA and FQGNSA. The ends lost 3 bases at V and 4 bases at J; junction bases unmatched: 4. The CDR3 is 14 residues long. The CDR3 reads CASSFGLEADTQYF. The CDR3 DNA reads as TGTGCCAGCAGCTTTGGACTAGAGGCAGATACGCAGTATTTT.

The J gene is TRBJ1-5, the V gene TRBV10-2, with 7 bases fitting TRBD1. The CDR3 covers 15 residues. Germline V gene lookup returns CDR1 WSHSY and CDR2 SAAADI. V was clipped by 6 bases and J by 4 bases; unmatched bases: 9. CDR3 protein: CASRTGTAQNQPQHF. CDR3 sequence (DNA): TGCGCCAGCAGGACCGGGACAGCCCAAAATCAGCCCCAGCATTTT.

V is TRBV27 and J is TRBJ2-2; D tentatively reads TRBD1 or TRBD2 (5 bases each). The germline V gene encodes CDR1 MNHEY and CDR2 SMNVEV (reference sequence). Trimming removed 0 bases at V and 6 bases at J, with 14 bases between. The CDR3 runs 16 residues. The CDR3 coding sequence is TGTGCCAGCAGTTTATCCGGGACCCCTGCGGCCGGGGAGCTGTTTTTT. It specifies CASSLSGTPAAGELFF.

In its sample, this clone was seen once. The V and J genes are TRBV5-1 and TRBJ1-2; D is unclear. Germline CDR1 reads SGHRS; CDR2 reads YFSETQ. The V gene lost 0 bases and the J gene lost 4 bases, with 10 bases spanning the gap. The CDR3 is 14 amino acids. CDR3 in DNA: TGCGCCAGCAGCTTGGTTCTTAGCAGCTATGGCTACACCTTC. This codes for CASSLVLSSYGYTF.

The rearrangement links TRBV10-2 to TRBJ2-7; possible D gene TRBD2, 5 bases. Trimming took off 0 bases at V and 0 bases at J, with 12 bases between the two ends. This CDR3 region has 16 residues. The germline V gene encodes CDR1 WSHSY and CDR2 SAAADI. The CDR3 reads CASSESDRRGSYEQYF. The CDR3 DNA sequence: TGCGCCAGCAGTGAGTCCGACCGTCGGGGCTCCTACGAGCAGTACTTC.

This chain connects TRBV2 to TRBJ2-1, with TRBD2 identical over 10 bases. Germline V gene lookup returns CDR1 SNHLY and CDR2 FYNNEI. The junction had 8 bases not matched to a gene; V was cut back by 6 bases and J by 15 bases. The CDR3 is 12 amino acids. The CDR3 sequence: CASRILAGERFF. CDR3 nucleotides: TGTGCCAGCAGGATTCTAGCGGGAGAACGGTTCTTC.

The CDR3 reads CASSFTSGTAEQFF. CDR3 coding DNA: TGTGCCAGCAGCTTCACTTCCGGGACAGCTGAGCAGTTCTTC. The gene calls are TRBV21-1 and TRBJ2-1; TRBD1, as called in the table, went unchecked against the DNA. TRBV21-1 is annotated as a pseudogene. CDR3 length: 14 residues.

Comment on this clone: Different DNA sequences within this sample yield the same CDR3. The chain has TRBV5-4 and TRBJ1-2; no clear D gene. The germline CDR1 and CDR2 sequences are SGHNT and YYREEE (reference sequence). V dropped 0 bases and J dropped 0 bases, with 3 bases sitting between them. The CDR3 runs 13 residues. The CDR3: CASSLVTNYGYTF. Here the CDR3 DNA reads TGTGCCAGCAGCTTGGTGACTAACTATGGCTACACCTTC.

In this sample, this clone turned up once. The CDR3 DNA sequence: TGCGCCAGCTTTGATGGGGGGTCCGGGACGGCAAACACAGATACGCAGTATTTT. Amino acid sequence: CASFDGGSGTANTDTQYF. This chain uses TRBV5-1 with TRBJ2-3; TRBD2 might be the D (6 bases). With 7 bases removed from V and 2 bases from J, the gap between germline ends came to 26 bases. The germline CDR1 and CDR2 sequences are SGHRS and YFSETQ. The CDR3 loop spans 18 amino acids.

The chain links TRBV5-1 to TRBJ2-7; no firm D call. V lost 0 bases and J 1 base, leaving 11 bases between the germline ends. CDR1 and CDR2 (germline): SGHRS, YFSETQ. The length of the CDR3 is 15 residues. The CDR3 protein is CASSLAADGSYEQYF. In DNA, the CDR3 is TGCGCCAGCAGCTTGGCGGCAGATGGGTCCTACGAGCAGTACTTC.